The clone carrying this T cell receptor beta chain was seen just once. This record comes from a study of blood T cell repertoires in COVID-19. Produced via immunoSEQ multiplex PCR; TCRdb's table is partial and in-frame only. The sample consists of nearly 95,000 clones, about nine tenths of them appearing once. J was trimmed by 3 bases and V by 8 bases; bases with no gene match: 7. The length of the CDR3 is 14 residues. Looked up from germline, CDR1 is ENHRY and CDR2 is SYGVKD. V and J are TRBV10-3 and TRBJ2-3, with 8 bases aligning to TRBD2. The sequenced sample consisted of peripheral blood. This TCR was sampled from a woman at least 80 years old with acute or convalescent COVID-19. This CDR3 is CAIGASGGTDTQYF. The CDR3 DNA reads TGTGCCATCGGGGCCAGCGGGGGAACAGATACGCAGTATTTT.